These 8 T cell receptor beta chains share one sample of origin, sequenced in a study of shared T cell receptors in the human thymus. The protocol was immunoSEQ multiplex PCR, while the TCRdb copy is restricted to in-frame clones and leaves out a portion. The repertoire holds hundreds of thousands of clones, with about 89% as singletons. These data are also associated with another study on human thymus T cells.

Sequencing was performed on thymocytes. Receptors were obtained from a boy in the first two years of life with a congenital heart defect.

V usage is TRBV6-6 and J usage is TRBJ2-1, with 8 bases matching TRBD2. Germline assignment: CDR1 MNHNY and CDR2 SVGAGI (reference sequence). The CDR3 spans 15 residues. V lost 7 bases, J lost 7 bases, and 12 bases stayed unmatched. The CDR3 DNA reads TGTGCCAGCACCGGGGAGCGGGAGTTTCGAAATGAGCAGTTCTTC. Residues: CASTGEREFRNEQFF.

The chain employs TRBV5-6 and TRBJ2-2; the D is unclear. The CDR3 length is 16 residues. V lost 4 bases and J lost 0, with 13 bases in between. Germline assignment: CDR1 SGHDT and CDR2 YYEEEE. The chain's CDR3 is CASSRNPVPNTGELFF. In nucleotides, the CDR3 is TGTGCCAGCAGCCGCAACCCGGTTCCGAACACCGGGGAGCTGTTTTTT.

V and J are TRBV15 and TRBJ1-3; D remains ambiguous. Germline V CDR1 and CDR2: LNHNV, YYDKDF (reference sequence). This CDR3 region has 16 residues. V was shortened by 3 bases and J by 0 bases, with 12 bases between the two germline ends. The CDR3 DNA sequence: TGTGCCACCAGCAGGCCCGACTTGGGCTCTGGAAACACCATATATTTT. This gives the protein CATSRPDLGSGNTIYF.

This clone was seen a few times. The rearrangement links TRBV19 to TRBJ2-7; 7 positions match TRBD1. This CDR3 comprises 16 residues. Germline lookup yields CDR1 LNHDA and CDR2 SQIVND (reference sequence). V trimming: 0 bases; J trimming: 5 bases; junction bases outside the gene matches: 10. CDR3 amino acids: CASSIDQEDRLHEQYF. For the CDR3, the DNA is TGTGCCAGTAGTATAGATCAGGAGGACAGGCTTCACGAGCAGTACTTC.

In DNA form, the CDR3 reads TGTGCCAGCAGTTACGAGCGGGGGGCGGAAAATGAGCAGTTCTTC. It specifies CASSYERGAENEQFF. The rearrangement links TRBV6-6 to TRBJ2-1; 9 positions agree with TRBD2. The V and J ends lost 2 bases and 7 bases, in that order; junction bases with no gene match: 6. The CDR3 runs to 15 residues. Germline V gene data show CDR1 as MNHNY and CDR2 as SVGAGI (reference sequence).

V gene TRBV7-3 combines with J gene TRBJ2-3, with D possibly matching TRBD1 (6 bases). Trimming pared 1 base from V and 4 bases from J, leaving 9 bases between. Germline CDR1 reads SGHTA; CDR2 reads FQGTGA. The CDR3 is made up of 14 amino acids. CDR3 loop: CASSLRGRADTQYF. The CDR3 bases are TGTGCCAGCAGCTTAAGGGGGCGGGCAGATACGCAGTATTTT. Full variable domain (remainder filled in from reference TRBV7-3 and TRBJ2-3): GAGVSQTPSNKVTEKGKYVELRCDPISGHTALYWYRQSLGQGPEFLIYFQGTGAADDSGLPNDRFFAVRPEGSVSTLKIQRTERGDSAVYLCASSLRGRADTQYFGPGTRLTVL.

The CDR3 region is CASRPRDRDSDTGELFF. The CDR3 nucleotides are TGCGCCAGCAGACCTCGAGACCGAGACTCGGACACCGGGGAGCTGTTTTTT. The rearrangement joins TRBV4-1 to TRBJ2-2; D unclear. V lost 6 bases to trimming and J lost 3 bases, with 20 bases between them. Germline CDR1 is MGHRA and CDR2 is YSYEKL. The CDR3 totals 17 residues.

Concerning this clone itself: The sample contains more than one DNA sequence encoding this CDR3. The genes are TRBV4-2 and TRBJ1-1; D unclear. V lost 0 bases and J lost 4, with 15 bases in between. This CDR3 comprises 16 residues. Germline-derived CDR1 and CDR2 are LGHNA and YNFKEQ. The CDR3 nucleotides are TGTGCCAGCAGCCAAGACGAGGAGGGCGTCAGCACTGAAGCTTTCTTT. The encoded protein is CASSQDEEGVSTEAFF.